Following are 32 T cell receptor beta chains from one sample sequenced in a study of blood T cell repertoires in COVID-19. Assay: immunoSEQ multiplex PCR; the TCRdb copy retains only in-frame clones and omits some. The profile shows 340,000 or so clones, around 87% of them singletons. Sequencing was done on a sample of peripheral blood. These TCRs come from a man aged 50-59 years with active or convalescent COVID-19.

J is TRBJ1-1 and V is TRBV19; tentative D call: TRBD1 (6 bases). V was shortened by 6 bases and J by 9 bases, with 23 bases between the two germline ends. From germline, CDR1 is LNHDA and CDR2 SQIVND (reference sequence). The CDR3 has 15 amino acids. As DNA, the CDR3 is TGTGCCAGTAGACCTCTAGGGACACCAGAGCCAAAAGCTTTCTTT. Encoded protein: CASRPLGTPEPKAFF.

This chain connects TRBV18 to TRBJ1-1; D is possibly TRBD1 (6 bases). Trimming took 0 bases from V and 6 from J, leaving 20 bases between them. The CDR3 length is 17 residues. Germline-derived CDR1 and CDR2 are KGHSH and LQKENI. The CDR3 DNA is TGTGCCAGCTCACCACCGATGGCCGGGGGGCTTGGAGCTGAAGCTTTCTTT. This translates into CASSPPMAGGLGAEAFF.

The J gene is TRBJ1-1, the V gene TRBV30, with a weak D call TRBD1 (5 bases). The CDR3 totals 13 residues. The germline V gene encodes CDR1 GTSNPN and CDR2 SVGIG (reference sequence). V dropped 5 bases and J dropped 4 bases, with 14 bases sitting between them. The CDR3 reads CAWSKVGGTEAFF. The CDR3 DNA reads TGTGCCTGGTCCAAAGTCGGGGGCACTGAAGCTTTCTTT.

This sequence joins TRBV6-5 and TRBJ2-7; D is possibly TRBD1 (6 bases). The CDR3 covers 15 residues. Germline values: CDR1 MNHEY, CDR2 SVGAGI. Trimming stripped 6 bases from V and 3 bases from J, with 18 bases between. DNA for the CDR3: TGTGCCAGCAGGAGAACAGGGAATCAAGACTACGAGCAGTACTTC. Protein: CASRRTGNQDYEQYF.

Concerning this clone: At the DNA level, this CDR3 is encoded by other sequences in the same sample as well. V and J are TRBV7-2 and TRBJ1-2; TRBD1 aligns across 7 bases. This CDR3 spans 14 amino acids. From germline, CDR1 is SGHTA and CDR2 FQGNSA. V lost 2 bases to trimming and J lost 2 bases; unmatched junction nucleotides: 2. The CDR3 loop reads CASSLLQGNYGYTF. The CDR3 nucleotides are TGTGCCAGCAGCTTACTACAGGGGAACTATGGCTACACCTTC. Full variable domain (missing parts from reference TRBV7-2 and TRBJ1-2): GAGVSQSPSNKVTEKGKDVELRCDPISGHTALYWYRQSLGQGLEFLIYFQGNSAPDKSGLPSDRFSAERTGGSVSTLTIQRTQQEDSAVYLCASSLLQGNYGYTFGSGTRLTVV.

The genes are TRBV3-1 (or the pseudogene TRBV3-2) and TRBJ1-2; D unclear. CDR1 is LGHDT, CDR2 YNNKEL, per germline (reference sequence). CDR3 size: 14 residues. V lost 4 bases and J 1 base, leaving 10 bases between the germline ends. The CDR3, as DNA: TGTGCCAGCAGCCCAACACCCGATAACTATGGCTACACCTTC. Translating gives CASSPTPDNYGYTF.

The V call is TRBV30, the J call TRBJ2-1, with D unclear. CDR1 is GTSNPN, CDR2 SVGIG, per germline (reference sequence). Trimming took off 3 bases at V and 0 bases at J, with 12 bases between the two ends. The CDR3 has 15 amino acids. The CDR3 DNA sequence: TGTGCCTGGAGAGCTTTTAGTTCCTCCTACAATGAGCAGTTCTTC. Its translation is CAWRAFSSSYNEQFF.

This clone came up many times. The chain recombines TRBV4-2 with TRBJ2-3; D gene unclear. The germline CDR1 and CDR2 sequences are LGHNA and YNFKEQ. V gave up 2 bases and J gave up 1 base, with 16 bases separating them. The CDR3 is 17 residues long. The CDR3: CASSQSGRPERTDTQYF. DNA for the CDR3: TGTGCCAGCAGCCAATCAGGCAGACCGGAACGCACAGATACGCAGTATTTT.

V usage is TRBV18 and J usage is TRBJ2-7; 8 bases are shared with TRBD2. Germline V gives CDR1 KGHSH, CDR2 LQKENI. Trimming cost V 6 bases and J 3 bases; bases outside gene matches: 10. The CDR3 is made up of 15 amino acids. As DNA, the CDR3 is TGTGCCAGCTCGGCGGGCCTCAGCGGGGGCTACGAGCAGTACTTC. Translating gives CASSAGLSGGYEQYF.

This clone was counted a single time. The V and J genes are TRBV7-9 and TRBJ1-2; 7 bases are shared with TRBD1. V lost 5 bases and J lost 8; bases outside the gene matches: 8. CDR3 length: 13 amino acids. Germline loops: CDR1 SEHNR, CDR2 FQNEAQ (reference sequence). CDR3 sequence (DNA): TGTGCCAGCAGCCCCCCCACAGGGGACGGCTACACCTTC. It is translated as CASSPPTGDGYTF.

The CDR3 is CASSDGGPNTEAFF. The CDR3 bases are TGTGCCAGCAGCGACGGGGGGCCGAACACTGAAGCTTTCTTT. J is TRBJ1-1 and V is TRBV9, with D possibly being TRBD1 (6 bases). V lost 3 bases and J lost 1, with 10 bases in between. CDR1 and CDR2 from the germline V gene are SGDLS and YYNGEE. The CDR3 is 14 residues long.

The CDR3 sequence is CASSLTGYGVTGELFF. For the CDR3, the DNA is TGTGCCAGCAGTCTGACAGGCTACGGCGTGACCGGGGAGCTGTTTTTT. The rearrangement links TRBV27 to TRBJ2-2; tentative D call: TRBD1 (6 bases). CDR1 and CDR2 (germline): MNHEY, SMNVEV (reference sequence). V lost 5 bases and J 5 bases, leaving 18 bases between the germline ends. The CDR3 covers 16 residues.

CDR3 residues: CASSVHRTSGGTDTQYF. Written as DNA, the CDR3 is TGTGCCAGCAGCGTCCATCGGACTAGCGGGGGCACAGATACGCAGTATTTT. This chain links TRBV9 with TRBJ2-3, with 12 bases that match TRBD2. V lost 2 bases to trimming and J lost 1 base; unmatched junction nucleotides: 5. Germline CDR1 SGDLS, CDR2 YYNGEE. The CDR3 extends over 17 amino acids.

The chain is built from TRBV25-1 and TRBJ1-2; TRBD1 matches at 9 bases. The CDR3 consists of 17 residues. From germline, CDR1 is MGHDK and CDR2 SYGVNS. Trimming removed 1 base from V and 1 base from J; junction bases left unmatched: 7. This chain's CDR3 is CASSESGQGGYNYGYTF. In DNA, the CDR3 is TGTGCCAGCAGTGAATCGGGACAGGGAGGGTATAACTATGGCTACACCTTC.

The rearrangement links TRBV7-9 to TRBJ2-1; D call uncertain. Trimming removed 7 bases at V and 9 bases at J, with 10 bases between. Germline V gives CDR1 SEHNR, CDR2 FQNEAQ (reference sequence). CDR3 length: 11 amino acids. CDR3 DNA: TGTGCCAGCACCTTGACTGGTGAGCAGTTCTTC. It is translated as CASTLTGEQFF.

The CDR3 region has the DNA TGTGCCAGTAGTATAGAAAACAGGGCTGGTTACGATGAGCAGTTCTTC. This gives the protein CASSIENRAGYDEQFF. This sequence joins TRBV19 and TRBJ2-1; D possibly corresponds to TRBD1 (6 bases). The CDR3 has 16 residues. V shed 0 bases and J shed 8 bases, with 17 bases lying between them. The V gene's germline CDR1 is LNHDA and CDR2 SQIVND (reference sequence). Supplemented by reference TRBV19 and TRBJ2-1, the full variable domain reads DGGITQSPKYLFRKEGQNVTLSCEQNLNHDAMYWYRQDPGQGLRLIYYSQIVNDFQKGDIAEGYSVSREKKESFPLTVTSAQKNPTAFYLCASSIENRAGYDEQFFGPGTRLTVL.

The rearrangement links TRBV6-2 or TRBV6-3 to TRBJ2-7, with 10 positions matching TRBD2. J gave up 3 bases and V 4 bases, and 6 bases lay outside the gene matches. This CDR3 region has 15 residues. Germline V gene data show CDR1 as MNHEY and CDR2 as SVGEGT. The CDR3 nucleotides read TGTGCCAGCAGTTCCCCCCAGCGGGGGGGCTACGAGCAGTACTTC. It specifies CASSSPQRGGYEQYF.

This clone was observed at least ten times. The CDR3 here is CASSPSLAGSSYEQYF. The CDR3 DNA reads TGTGCCAGCAGCCCCTCTCTAGCGGGGAGCTCCTACGAGCAGTACTTC. The chain uses TRBV5-4 and TRBJ2-7; 9 bases agree with TRBD2. Germline V gives CDR1 SGHNT, CDR2 YYREEE (reference sequence). CDR3 length: 16 amino acids. J was trimmed by 0 bases and V by 4 bases; bases with no gene match: 8. Combining the CDR3 with reference TRBV5-4 and TRBJ2-7 gives the whole variable domain ETGVTQSPTHLIKTRGQQVTLRCSSQSGHNTVSWYQQALGQGPQFIFQYYREEENGRGNFPPRFSGLQFPNYSSELNVNALELDDSALYLCASSPSLAGSSYEQYFGPGTRLTVT.

The CDR3: CATSGQGNLPLESQYF. The CDR3 nucleotides read TGTGCCACCAGTGGACAGGGAAATCTTCCCCTGGAATCGCAGTATTTT. This rearrangement joins TRBV24-1 to TRBJ2-3, with TRBD1 matching 7 bases. This CDR3 is built from 16 residues. After removal of 5 bases from V and 10 bases from J, the junction contained 17 bases not matched to a gene. Germline V gene lookup returns CDR1 KGHDR and CDR2 SFDVKD.

The chain links TRBV6-5 to TRBJ1-4, with TRBD1 matching 10 bases. The CDR3 totals 15 residues. Germline-derived CDR1 and CDR2 are MNHEY and SVGAGI. After removal of 5 bases from V and 4 bases from J, the junction contained 4 bases not matched to a gene. The CDR3 bases are TGTGCCAGCAGTAGGCGGACAGGGGGTAATGAAAAACTGTTTTTT. Protein product: CASSRRTGGNEKLFF.

The J gene is TRBJ1-2, the V gene TRBV19, with D tentatively TRBD1 (6 bases). The CDR3 loop spans 14 amino acids. The V gene lost 4 bases and the J gene lost 3 bases, with 12 bases spanning the gap. The germline V gene has CDR1 LNHDA and CDR2 SQIVND (reference sequence). This CDR3 is CASSTSWTDYGYTF. For the CDR3, the DNA is TGTGCCAGTAGTACCTCGTGGACAGACTATGGCTACACCTTC.

This clone was observed once. CDR3 sequence: CASSSVGGSRDEQFF. The CDR3 DNA reads as TGTGCCAGCAGTTCCGTAGGCGGGAGTCGGGATGAGCAGTTCTTC. The chain employs TRBV28 and TRBJ2-1; 7 positions match TRBD2. The CDR3 contains 15 residues. Germline V gene sequence: CDR1 MDHEN, CDR2 SYDVKM. The J segment lost 8 bases and the V segment lost 4 bases, leaving 11 bases of the junction unmatched.

This clone has a single count. The J gene is TRBJ2-2, the V gene TRBV30; TRBD2 aligns across 7 bases. CDR3 length equals 17 residues. Germline assignment: CDR1 GTSNPN and CDR2 SVGIG (reference sequence). V shed 3 bases and J 4 bases; nucleotides not matched to a gene: 14. CDR3 nucleotides: TGTGCCTGGAGACCAGGGCGCACTAGCGATATCACCGGGGAGCTGTTTTTT. This gives the protein CAWRPGRTSDITGELFF.

The chain joins TRBV9 to TRBJ2-5; no clear D gene. The germline V gene has CDR1 SGDLS and CDR2 YYNGEE. Trimming left V 0 bases short and J 4 bases short, with 7 bases between. The CDR3 spans 13 residues. The CDR3 nucleotides read TGTGCCAGCAGCGTAGGAAACGGAGAGACCCAGTACTTC. This codes for CASSVGNGETQYF.

This sequence joins TRBV5-6 and TRBJ2-5; TRBD2 matches 8 bases. The CDR3 runs to 16 residues. The ends lost 0 bases at V and 5 bases at J; junction bases unmatched: 9. Germline CDR1 reads SGHDT; CDR2 reads YYEEEE. CDR3 sequence (DNA): TGTGCCAGCAGCTTGGCCCTCCGGGAGGGTAGGGAGACCCAGTACTTC. Translation gives CASSLALREGRETQYF.

The V gene is TRBV28, the J gene TRBJ1-4, with unresolved D. The CDR3 totals 15 residues. V was shortened by 0 bases and J by 2 bases, with 7 bases between the two germline ends. The germline CDR1 and CDR2 sequences are MDHEN and SYDVKM. The CDR3 loop reads CASSLWSRTNEKLFF. CDR3 bases: TGTGCCAGCAGTTTATGGTCCAGGACTAATGAAAAACTGTTTTTT. The full variable domain, completed using reference TRBV28 and TRBJ1-4, is DVKVTQSSRYLVKRTGEKVFLECVQDMDHENMFWYRQDPGLGLRLIYFSYDVKMKEKGDIPEGYSVSREKKERFSLILESASTNQTSMYLCASSLWSRTNEKLFFGSGTQLSVL.

J is TRBJ1-5 and V is TRBV30; a weak D match, TRBD1 (5 bases). Germline V CDR1 and CDR2: GTSNPN, SVGIG (reference sequence). This CDR3 has 15 residues. Trimming took 3 bases from V and 2 from J, leaving 14 bases between them. For the CDR3, the DNA is TGTGCCTGGAGCTTTCGAGAACAGGGCAATCAGCCCCAGCATTTT. Amino acid sequence: CAWSFREQGNQPQHF.

The chain joins TRBV5-6 to TRBJ2-3, with D possibly matching TRBD2 (5 bases). The CDR3 length is 15 residues. Germline V gene data show CDR1 as SGHDT and CDR2 as YYEEEE. Deletions cut 0 bases from V and 4 bases from J, with 12 bases between. CDR3: CASSLVLLGPDTQYF. The CDR3, as DNA: TGTGCCAGCAGCTTGGTACTACTAGGGCCAGATACGCAGTATTTT. The full variable domain, completed using reference TRBV5-6 and TRBJ2-3, is DAGVTQSPTHLIKTRGQQVTLRCSPKSGHDTVSWYQQALGQGPQFIFQYYEEEERQRGNFPDRFSGHQFPNYSSELNVNALLLGDSALYLCASSLVLLGPDTQYFGPGTRLTVL.

The chain couples TRBV15 to TRBJ2-5; TRBD1 is a possible D gene (5 bases). The germline V and J ends were trimmed by 0 bases and 4 bases, with 9 bases remaining between them. In germline, CDR1 is LNHNV, CDR2 YYDKDF (reference sequence). The CDR3 has 14 residues. This CDR3 reads CATSRDQGIETQYF. The CDR3 DNA follows: TGTGCCACCAGCAGAGACCAGGGAATAGAGACCCAGTACTTC.

The chain combines TRBV6-5 with TRBJ2-2; TRBD2 agrees at 7 bases. This CDR3 is built from 15 residues. V lost 7 bases to trimming and J lost 0 bases; unmatched junction nucleotides: 5. Per the germline V gene, CDR1 is MNHEY and CDR2 is SVGAGI. The CDR3 coding sequence is TGTGCCAGCAATGGGGGGGATGCGAACACCGGGGAGCTGTTTTTT. It encodes CASNGGDANTGELFF.

The chain couples TRBV19 to TRBJ2-5, with TRBD2 identical over 8 bases. Germline V gene sequence: CDR1 LNHDA, CDR2 SQIVND (reference sequence). Trimming took 8 bases from V and 1 from J; bases not matched to a gene: 21. The CDR3 is 19 residues long. CDR3: CASSSTPRSAGVSQETQYF. The CDR3 nucleotides are TGTGCCAGTTCCTCCACCCCCAGGTCAGCGGGGGTTTCCCAAGAGACCCAGTACTTC.

The gene calls are TRBV4-1 and TRBJ1-6; D is unclear. This CDR3 region has 19 residues. V was shortened by 0 bases and J by 0 bases, with 15 bases between the two germline ends. CDR1 is MGHRA, CDR2 YSYEKL, per germline. The CDR3 nucleotides are TGCGCCAGCAGCCAAGATCAATCGGGTAGTAGCTCCTATAATTCACCCCTCCACTTT. Amino acid sequence: CASSQDQSGSSSYNSPLHF.